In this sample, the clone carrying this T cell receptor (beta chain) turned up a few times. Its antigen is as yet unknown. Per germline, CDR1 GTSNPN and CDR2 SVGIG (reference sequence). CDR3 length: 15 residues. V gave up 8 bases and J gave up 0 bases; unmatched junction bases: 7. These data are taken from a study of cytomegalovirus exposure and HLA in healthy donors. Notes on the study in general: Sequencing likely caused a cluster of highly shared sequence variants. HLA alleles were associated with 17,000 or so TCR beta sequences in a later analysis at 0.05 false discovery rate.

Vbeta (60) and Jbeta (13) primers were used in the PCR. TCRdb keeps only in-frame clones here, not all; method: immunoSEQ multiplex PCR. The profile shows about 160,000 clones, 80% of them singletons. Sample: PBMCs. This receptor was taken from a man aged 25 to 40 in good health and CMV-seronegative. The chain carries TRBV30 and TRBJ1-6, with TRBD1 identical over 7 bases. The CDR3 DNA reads TGTGCCGTGGGACAGACGAGCTCCTATAATTCACCCCTCCACTTT. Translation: CAVGQTSSYNSPLHF.